Listed here are 26 T cell receptor beta chains from one sample, sequenced in a study of identical twins (dated by TCRdb to the mid-2010s). Library generation was performed with 5' RACE. Sequencer: Illumina HiSeq 2000. TCRdb took the public reads, trimmed them with fastp at Q25, ran MiXCR for clone calling and kept in-frame beta chains. Rows with one shared CDR3 protein collapse into an entry with the most common genes and DNA. The sample records some 570,000 distinct CDR3 sequences, approximately 20% of which are singletons. The biggest ten clones account for 0.4% to 0.6% of the sample. These data also formed part of another study, on yellow fever vaccine responses in identical twins.

Sequenced input: CD4+ T cells sorted from blood. These receptors were obtained from a woman aged 18-30 years in good health.

This chain connects TRBV20-1 to TRBJ2-2; TRBD1 agrees at 7 bases. After removal of 3 bases from V and 4 bases from J, the junction contained 11 bases not matched to a gene. Germline V lookup: CDR1 DFQATT, CDR2 SNEGSKA (reference sequence). This CDR3 region has 16 residues. In DNA, the CDR3 is TGCAGTGCTAGTGGGGCACAGGGGCCCTCCACCGGGGAGCTGTTTTTT. Protein product: CSASGAQGPSTGELFF.

The chain carries TRBV27 and TRBJ2-3, with no clear D. The CDR3 runs to 14 residues. V was trimmed by 1 base and J by 4 bases, leaving 9 bases between them. The germline V gene encodes CDR1 MNHEY and CDR2 SMNVEV (reference sequence). The CDR3 reads CASSLYGDPDTQYF. The DNA of the CDR3 is TGTGCCAGCAGTTTATACGGCGACCCAGATACGCAGTATTTT.

The chain recombines TRBV4-2 with TRBJ2-3; 10 nucleotides agree with TRBD2. V lost 0 bases, J lost 0 bases, and 15 bases stayed unmatched. Germline CDR1 is LGHNA and CDR2 is YNFKEQ. The CDR3 spans 21 residues. Here the CDR3 reads CASSQEYHLIGLAESTDTQYF. DNA for the CDR3: TGTGCCAGCAGCCAAGAATATCACCTAATCGGACTAGCGGAGAGCACAGATACGCAGTATTTT.

The chain links TRBV7-2 to TRBJ2-3; 8 bases are a match to TRBD2. CDR3 size: 16 residues. The trim removed 3 bases at V and 0 bases at J, leaving 5 bases unmatched. Per the germline V gene, CDR1 is SGHTA and CDR2 is FQGNSA. The DNA of the CDR3 is TGTGCCAGCAGCTTTGTTGTAGCGGGAAGCACAGATACGCAGTATTTT. It specifies CASSFVVAGSTDTQYF. Combining the CDR3 with reference TRBV7-2 and TRBJ2-3 gives the whole variable domain GAGVSQSPSNKVTEKGKDVELRCDPISGHTALYWYRQSLGQGLEFLIYFQGNSAPDKSGLPSDRFSAERTGGSVSTLTIQRTQQEDSAVYLCASSFVVAGSTDTQYFGPGTRLTVL.

The V gene is TRBV20-1, the J gene TRBJ2-3; 9 bases match TRBD2. This CDR3 has 13 amino acids. V lost 6 bases and J lost 9; bases outside the gene matches: 10. The germline gives CDR1 DFQATT, CDR2 SNEGSKA (reference sequence). CDR3: CSATTSGWGTQYF. The CDR3 region has the DNA TGCAGTGCCACGACTAGCGGATGGGGAACGCAGTATTTT.

CDR3: CSARVNEQFF. The CDR3 DNA sequence: TGCAGTGCTAGAGTGAATGAGCAGTTCTTC. The chain has TRBV20-1 and TRBJ2-1, with D hard to call. Trimming took off 1 base at V and 7 bases at J, with 2 bases between the two ends. Germline V gene sequence: CDR1 DFQATT, CDR2 SNEGSKA (reference sequence). This CDR3 contains 10 residues.

This clonotype appeared a few times. The gene calls are TRBV2 and TRBJ1-5; perhaps TRBD1 as D (5 bases). The CDR3 is 14 amino acids. CDR1 is SNHLY, CDR2 FYNNEI, per germline. The V gene lost 8 bases and the J gene lost 4 bases, with 15 bases spanning the gap. The CDR3: CASVRGEGNQPQHF. The CDR3 region has the DNA TGTGCCAGCGTTAGGGGTGAGGGAAATCAGCCCCAGCATTTT. The variable domain in full, with the rest retrieved from reference TRBV2 and TRBJ1-5, is EPEVTQTPSHQVTQMGQEVILRCVPISNHLYFYWYRQILGQKVEFLVSFYNNEISEKSEIFDDQFSVERPDGSNFTLKIRSTKLEDSAMYFCASVRGEGNQPQHFGDGTRLSIL.

This clonotype was detected only a few times. The chain combines TRBV9 with TRBJ1-1, with 8 bases matching TRBD1. The germline gives CDR1 SGDLS, CDR2 YYNGEE. Trimming cost V 7 bases and J 2 bases; bases outside gene matches: 10. The CDR3 sequence is 15 residues long. CDR3 sequence reads: CASGIGTGLNTEAFF. The CDR3 DNA reads TGTGCCAGCGGAATTGGGACAGGCTTAAACACTGAAGCTTTCTTT.

The DNA for the CDR3 is TGTGCCAGCAGCCCGGGACAGAAGGAAGAGACCCAGTACTTC. Translated: CASSPGQKEETQYF. The genes are TRBV7-2 and TRBJ2-5, with 7 bases lining up with TRBD1. The germline V gene has CDR1 SGHTA and CDR2 FQGNSA. CDR3 length: 14 amino acids. The ends lost 5 bases at V and 3 bases at J; junction bases unmatched: 6.

This clonotype has just a few counts. The chain joins TRBV4-1 to TRBJ2-1, with 7 nucleotides matching TRBD2. V shed 3 bases and J 6 bases; nucleotides not matched to a gene: 11. The CDR3 has 16 amino acids. Germline V gene data show CDR1 as MGHRA and CDR2 as YSYEKL. In nucleotides, the CDR3 is TGCGCCAGCAGCCAGGTAGGAGCGGGAAGGACCAATGAGCAGTTCTTC. This encodes CASSQVGAGRTNEQFF.

The rearrangement links TRBV7-3 to TRBJ2-3; 9 bases agree with TRBD1. Germline CDR1 SGHTA, CDR2 FQGTGA. The CDR3 runs to 15 residues. The V segment lost 5 bases and the J segment 2 bases; nucleotides outside the gene matches: 5. The CDR3 loop reads CASSPGTGPTDTQYF. CDR3 bases: TGTGCCAGCAGCCCCGGGACAGGGCCCACAGATACGCAGTATTTT.

This chain connects TRBV28 to TRBJ2-7; 9 bases line up with TRBD1. Germline V gives CDR1 MDHEN, CDR2 SYDVKM. V lost 6 bases, J lost 2 bases, and 2 bases stayed unmatched. CDR3 length: 13 amino acids. This chain's CDR3 is CASSHRGPYEQYF. The CDR3 nucleotides read TGTGCCAGCAGCCACAGGGGGCCCTACGAGCAGTACTTC. The full variable domain, its missing parts supplied by reference TRBV28 and TRBJ2-7, is DVKVTQSSRYLVKRTGEKVFLECVQDMDHENMFWYRQDPGLGLRLIYFSYDVKMKEKGDIPEGYSVSREKKERFSLILESASTNQTSMYLCASSHRGPYEQYFGPGTRLTVT.

The chain recombines TRBV19 with TRBJ2-2; D perhaps matches TRBD2 (6 bases). CDR3 length: 13 residues. Trimming left V 10 bases short and J 1 base short, with 10 bases between. The germline CDR1 and CDR2 sequences are LNHDA and SQIVND (reference sequence). DNA of the CDR3: TGTGCCACAAGCGGGCGGAACACCGGGGAGCTGTTTTTT. This codes for CATSGRNTGELFF.

The chain combines TRBV3-1 with TRBJ2-5, with D possibly being TRBD1 or TRBD2 (5 bases each). The CDR3 is 17 residues long. Trimming removed 6 bases from V and 2 bases from J, with 22 bases in between. CDR1 is LGHDT, CDR2 YNNKEL, per germline (reference sequence). The CDR3 DNA reads as TGTGCCAGCAGGAGGGGAACGTCACACAGTCTACAAGAGACCCAGTACTTC. It is translated as CASRRGTSHSLQETQYF.

The rearrangement uses TRBV12-3 or TRBV12-4 and TRBJ1-3; a weak D match, TRBD1 (6 bases). The CDR3 is 16 residues long. The ends were cut back, 3 bases at V and 4 bases at J, with 16 bases in the middle. Here the CDR3 DNA reads TGTGCCAGCAGTTTGGGGCGTGGGACAAACGGAAACACCATATATTTT. It is translated as CASSLGRGTNGNTIYF.

This clonotype appeared a few times. This rearrangement joins TRBV7-8 to TRBJ2-4; D possibly corresponds to TRBD1 (6 bases). The CDR3 runs 17 residues. The V and J ends lost 2 bases and 0 bases respectively, with 14 bases between them. Germline values: CDR1 SGHVS, CDR2 FQNEAQ. This CDR3 is CASSLRPWGLAKNIQYF. CDR3 bases: TGTGCCAGCAGCTTACGTCCGTGGGGGCTAGCCAAAAACATTCAGTACTTC.

There are a few counts of this clonotype. The chain joins TRBV2 to TRBJ2-2, with D unclear. CDR1 is SNHLY and CDR2 is FYNNEI in the germline V gene. Between the trimmed V and J ends, which lost 8 bases and 6 bases, there was a span of 13 bases. This CDR3 spans 13 amino acids. In DNA form, the CDR3 reads TGTGCCAGCGGTTTGAGGTTTTCCGGGGAGCTGTTTTTT. Its protein is CASGLRFSGELFF.

The V gene is TRBV7-3, the J gene TRBJ2-1; D uncertain. Germline V gene sequence: CDR1 SGHTA, CDR2 FQGTGA. V lost 1 base and J 6 bases, leaving 16 bases between the germline ends. This CDR3 is 16 amino acids long. Here the CDR3 DNA reads TGTGCCAGCAGCTTAAAAAGCCACGCCAACGGCAATGAGCAGTTCTTC. Amino acid sequence: CASSLKSHANGNEQFF.

The sample holds a few counts of this clonotype. V is TRBV10-3 and J is TRBJ1-1; D uncertain. The CDR3 is 13 amino acids. Germline CDR1 and CDR2: ENHRY and SYGVKD. The V end lost 5 bases, the J end lost 4 bases, and 11 bases lay between the germline ends. The CDR3 reads CAISPGIITEAFF. The CDR3 DNA is TGTGCCATCAGTCCGGGTATAATCACTGAAGCTTTCTTT.

This clonotype has more than one count but fewer than ten. The V gene is TRBV21-1, the J gene TRBJ2-2; the table's D call, TRBD1, was not checked against the DNA. TRBV21-1 is a known pseudogene. The CDR3 extends over 16 amino acids. Here the CDR3 reads CASSKPRTGGTGELFF. In DNA form, the CDR3 reads TGTGCCAGCAGCAAACCACGGACAGGTGGGACCGGGGAGCTGTTTTTT.

The rearrangement uses TRBV7-3 and TRBJ2-3; tentatively, D is TRBD1 (5 bases). The J call is doubtful: the DNA matches TRBJ1-5 better. The CDR3 spans 16 residues. Germline CDR1 reads SGHTA; CDR2 reads FQGTGA. CDR3 DNA: TGTGCCAGCAGCTTAGGGGGTAGCGGGATAGGGGATACGCAGCATTTT. Protein product: CASSLGGSGIGDTQHF.

The chain recombines TRBV10-3 with TRBJ2-7; unclear D gene. Germline CDR1 ENHRY, CDR2 SYGVKD. The V and J ends lost 4 bases and 4 bases respectively, with 11 bases between them. The CDR3 consists of 13 residues. The CDR3 bases are TGTGCCATCAGTGGGTCACAGCTATACGAGCAGTACTTC. Translated: CAISGSQLYEQYF.

The J gene is TRBJ2-7, the V gene TRBV27, with D perhaps TRBD1 (7 bases). V was clipped by 9 bases and J by 1 base, with 13 bases between them. Germline CDR1 is MNHEY and CDR2 is SMNVEV (reference sequence). This CDR3 comprises 13 residues. The CDR3 region has the DNA TGTGCCAGTCGCCAGGGGGGTTCCTACGAGCAGTACTTC. This gives the protein CASRQGGSYEQYF.

V gene TRBV3-1 combines with J gene TRBJ2-5, with 8 bases that match TRBD2. Trimming took 8 bases from V and 5 from J; bases not matched to a gene: 7. The CDR3 loop spans 13 amino acids. The V gene's germline CDR1 is LGHDT and CDR2 YNNKEL (reference sequence). For the CDR3, the DNA is TGTGCCAGCCTCAGGCGGGGGGCTGAGACCCAGTACTTC. Translation: CASLRRGAETQYF.

The rearrangement links TRBV12-3 or TRBV12-4 to TRBJ2-3; D is possibly TRBD2 (5 bases). This CDR3 has 13 amino acids. Trimming removed 5 bases from V and 5 bases from J, with 11 bases in between. The CDR3 loop reads CASSPGKVDTQYF. The CDR3 coding sequence is TGTGCCAGCAGTCCCGGGAAGGTAGATACGCAGTATTTT.

This clonotype came up once. The chain uses TRBV4-1 and TRBJ2-3; 9 nucleotides line up with TRBD1. The J segment lost 5 bases and the V segment lost 4 bases, leaving 7 bases of the junction unmatched. The CDR3 is 15 amino acids. Germline V lookup: CDR1 MGHRA, CDR2 YSYEKL. The CDR3 bases are TGCGCCAGCAGCCGCGGACAGGGGAGGGAAGATACGCAGTATTTT. Translated, it gives CASSRGQGREDTQYF.